This is a list of T cell receptor beta chains from one sample in a study of shared clonotypes between healthy human individuals. Libraries were prepared by immunoSEQ multiplex PCR; TCRdb keeps only in-frame clonotypes and omits some of them. Of fewer than 1.4 million clones listed, 70% to 80% are singletons. Sequences were obtained from memory CD4+ T cells from PBMCs. The source is a man aged 18-30 years in good health. Some clones in this sample may be carry-over from other donors' samples. CDR3s include the opening cysteine and the closing phenylalanine or tryptophan. Fields, in order: clone size, V gene, J gene, D gene, CDR3 DNA, CDR3 protein. A D gene is named only where the DNA matches it firmly. The size entry is marked missing in some rows and otherwise reads once, few, many or a size class.

clone size: .; V gene: TRBV5-4; J gene: TRBJ2-3; D gene: .; CDR3 DNA: TGTGCCAGCAGCCCCTTTGACTCGCCCTACACAGATACGCAGTATTTT; CDR3 protein: CASSPFDSPYTDTQYF
clone size: .; V gene: TRBV9; J gene: TRBJ1-1; D gene: .; CDR3 DNA: TGTGCCAGCAGCGGCTTGGGGGTTGGGGCTGAAGCTTTCTTT; CDR3 protein: CASSGLGVGAEAFF
clone size: .; V gene: TRBV7-2; J gene: TRBJ2-4; D gene: TRBD1; CDR3 DNA: TGTGCCAGCAGCGCCCGGGACAGGGGATTTAGCGGTGCCAAAAACATTCAGTACTTC; CDR3 protein: CASSARDRGFSGAKNIQYF
clone size: .; V gene: TRBV5-1; J gene: TRBJ2-3; D gene: .; CDR3 DNA: TGCGCCAGCAACCCTCGGGGTAGCGGAGCCGCCGGAGATACGCAGTATTTT; CDR3 protein: CASNPRGSGAAGDTQYF
clone size: .; V gene: TRBV27; J gene: TRBJ1-1; D gene: .; CDR3 DNA: TGTGCCAGCAGTTTAGCCGGGAACACTGAAGCTTTCTTT; CDR3 protein: CASSLAGNTEAFF
clone size: .; V gene: TRBV7-9; J gene: TRBJ2-3; D gene: TRBD2; CDR3 DNA: TGTGCCAGCAGCTCCGGGACTAGCGGACGCACTAGCACAGATACGCAGTATTTT; CDR3 protein: CASSSGTSGRTSTDTQYF
clone size: few; V gene: TRBV27; J gene: TRBJ1-3; D gene: .; CDR3 DNA: TGTGCCAGCAGTTTCCCCCCGGTAGGTCCGATAGGCGGCAACACCATATATTTT; CDR3 protein: CASSFPPVGPIGGNTIYF
clone size: .; V gene: TRBV11-2; J gene: TRBJ2-6; D gene: .; CDR3 DNA: TGTGCCAGCAGCTTCAGCATCTCTGGGGCCAACGTCCTGACTTTC; CDR3 protein: CASSFSISGANVLTF
clone size: .; V gene: TRBV5-6; J gene: TRBJ1-2; D gene: .; CDR3 DNA: TGTGCCAGCAGCCCCCAGCCATCCAGCTATGGCTACACCTTC; CDR3 protein: CASSPQPSSYGYTF
clone size: .; V gene: TRBV6-1; J gene: TRBJ2-5; D gene: TRBD2; CDR3 DNA: TGTGCCAGCAGTGAAGACCGACGGATGCAACCGGGACTAGCAGAGACCCAGTACTTC; CDR3 protein: CASSEDRRMQPGLAETQYF
clone size: .; V gene: TRBV5-1; J gene: TRBJ1-6; D gene: .; CDR3 DNA: TGCGCCAGCAGCTCCGTCTCTGATAATTCACCCCTCCACTTT; CDR3 protein: CASSSVSDNSPLHF
clone size: .; V gene: TRBV30; J gene: TRBJ1-4; D gene: .; CDR3 DNA: TGTGCCTGGAGACGAACGGGGGCGGGTGAAAAACTGTTTTTT; CDR3 protein: CAWRRTGAGEKLFF
clone size: .; V gene: TRBV5-1; J gene: TRBJ2-5; D gene: .; CDR3 DNA: TGCGCCAGCAGCTGGGGGGCGGGACGAGAAGAGACCCAGTACTTC; CDR3 protein: CASSWGAGREETQYF
clone size: .; V gene: TRBV7-9; J gene: TRBJ2-7; D gene: TRBD2; CDR3 DNA: TGTGCCAGCAGCTTAAGTCGTGGTCTAGCGGGGCTCTACGAGCAGTACTTC; CDR3 protein: CASSLSRGLAGLYEQYF
clone size: few; V gene: TRBV18; J gene: TRBJ1-4; D gene: TRBD1; CDR3 DNA: TGTGCCAGCTCACCACGCAGGGGGAATTTGGATGAAAAACTGTTTTTT; CDR3 protein: CASSPRRGNLDEKLFF